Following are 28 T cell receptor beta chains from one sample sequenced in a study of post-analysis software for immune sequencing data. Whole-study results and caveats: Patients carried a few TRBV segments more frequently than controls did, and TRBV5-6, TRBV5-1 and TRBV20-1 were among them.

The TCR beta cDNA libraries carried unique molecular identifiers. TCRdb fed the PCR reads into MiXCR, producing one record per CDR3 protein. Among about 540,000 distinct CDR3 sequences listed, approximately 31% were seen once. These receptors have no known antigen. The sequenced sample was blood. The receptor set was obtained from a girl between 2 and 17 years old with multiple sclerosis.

The CDR3 sequence: CSARGAARGFQETQYF. Here the CDR3 DNA reads TGCAGTGCTAGAGGTGCAGCCCGGGGCTTCCAAGAGACCCAGTACTTC. The chain joins TRBV20-1 to TRBJ2-5; D might be TRBD1 or TRBD2, each matching 5 bases. Germline assignment: CDR1 DFQATT and CDR2 SNEGSKA (reference sequence). The V gene lost 1 base and the J gene lost 1 base, with 16 bases spanning the gap. The CDR3 length is 16 residues.

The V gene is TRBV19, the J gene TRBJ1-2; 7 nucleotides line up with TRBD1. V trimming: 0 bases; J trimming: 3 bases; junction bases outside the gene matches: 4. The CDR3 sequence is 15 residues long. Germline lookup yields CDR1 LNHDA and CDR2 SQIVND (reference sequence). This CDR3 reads CASSIERGRDYGYTF. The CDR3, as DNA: TGTGCCAGTAGTATAGAGAGGGGGCGTGACTATGGCTACACCTTC.

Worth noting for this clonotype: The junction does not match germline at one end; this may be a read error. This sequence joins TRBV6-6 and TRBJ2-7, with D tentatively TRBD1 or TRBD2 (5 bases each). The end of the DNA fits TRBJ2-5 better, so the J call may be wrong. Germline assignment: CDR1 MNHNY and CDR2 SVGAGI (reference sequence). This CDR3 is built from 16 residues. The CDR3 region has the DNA TGTGCCAGCAGGCCTGGGGGTTCTTCCCTTCAAGGGACCCAGTACTTC. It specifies CASRPGGSSLQGTQYF.

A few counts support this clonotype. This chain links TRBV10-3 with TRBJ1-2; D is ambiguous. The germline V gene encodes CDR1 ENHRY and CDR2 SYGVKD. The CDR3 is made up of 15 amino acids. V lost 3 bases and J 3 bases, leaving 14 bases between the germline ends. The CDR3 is CAISERSGQDYGYTF. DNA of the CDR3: TGTGCCATCAGTGAAAGGAGTGGGCAGGACTATGGCTACACCTTC.

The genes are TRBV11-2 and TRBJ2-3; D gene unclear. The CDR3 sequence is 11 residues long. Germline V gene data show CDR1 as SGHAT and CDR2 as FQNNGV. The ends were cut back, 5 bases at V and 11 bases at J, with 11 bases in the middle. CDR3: CASSLQWGQYF. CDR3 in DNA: TGTGCCAGCAGCCTTCAATGGGGGCAGTATTTT.

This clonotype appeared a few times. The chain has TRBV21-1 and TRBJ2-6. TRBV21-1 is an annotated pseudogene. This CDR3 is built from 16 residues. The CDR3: CASSKGPGSGANVLTF. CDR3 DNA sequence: TGTGCCAGCAGCAAAGGTCCGGGCTCTGGGGCCAACGTCCTGACTTTC.

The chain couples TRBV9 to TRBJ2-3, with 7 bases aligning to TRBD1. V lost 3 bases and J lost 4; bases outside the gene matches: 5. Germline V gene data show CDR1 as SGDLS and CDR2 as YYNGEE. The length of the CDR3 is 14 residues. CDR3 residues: CASSAYRGSDTQYF. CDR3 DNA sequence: TGTGCCAGCAGCGCCTACAGGGGATCAGATACGCAGTATTTT. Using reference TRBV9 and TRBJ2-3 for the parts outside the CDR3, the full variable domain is DSGVTQTPKHLITATGQRVTLRCSPRSGDLSVYWYQQSLDQGLQFLIQYYNGEERAKGNILERFSAQQFPDLHSELNLSSLELGDSALYFCASSAYRGSDTQYFGPGTRLTVL.

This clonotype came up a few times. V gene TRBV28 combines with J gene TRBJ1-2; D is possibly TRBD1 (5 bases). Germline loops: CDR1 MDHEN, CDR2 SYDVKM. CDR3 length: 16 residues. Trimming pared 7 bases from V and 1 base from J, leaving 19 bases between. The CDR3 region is CASIRNQGSGNYGYTF. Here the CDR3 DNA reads TGTGCCAGCATCCGTAATCAGGGCTCGGGTAACTATGGCTACACCTTC.

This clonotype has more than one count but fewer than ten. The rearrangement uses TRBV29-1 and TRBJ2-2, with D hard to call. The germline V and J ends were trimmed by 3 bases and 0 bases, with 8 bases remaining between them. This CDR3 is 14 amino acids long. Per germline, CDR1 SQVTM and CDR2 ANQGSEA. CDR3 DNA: TGCAGCGTTGAGCAGGACCCGAACACCGGGGAGCTGTTTTTT. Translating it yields CSVEQDPNTGELFF.

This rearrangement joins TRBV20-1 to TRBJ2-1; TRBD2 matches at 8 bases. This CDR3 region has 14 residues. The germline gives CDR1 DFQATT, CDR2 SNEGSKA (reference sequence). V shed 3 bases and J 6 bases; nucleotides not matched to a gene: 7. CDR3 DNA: TGCAGTGCTAGTGATCGGACTAGCCTCAATGAGCAGTTCTTC. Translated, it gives CSASDRTSLNEQFF.

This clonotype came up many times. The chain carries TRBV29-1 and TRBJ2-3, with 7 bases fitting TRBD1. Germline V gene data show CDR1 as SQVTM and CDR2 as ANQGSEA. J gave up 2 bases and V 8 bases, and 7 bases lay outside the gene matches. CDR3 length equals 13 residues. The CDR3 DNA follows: TGCAGCCCCCTAGGGACAGACACAGATACGCAGTATTTT. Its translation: CSPLGTDTDTQYF.

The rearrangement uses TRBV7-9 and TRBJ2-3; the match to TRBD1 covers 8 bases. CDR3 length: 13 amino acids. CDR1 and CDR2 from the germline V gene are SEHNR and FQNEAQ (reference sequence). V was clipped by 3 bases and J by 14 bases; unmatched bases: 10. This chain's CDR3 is CASSLEDRGARYF. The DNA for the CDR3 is TGTGCCAGCAGCTTGGAAGACAGGGGAGCAAGGTATTTT.

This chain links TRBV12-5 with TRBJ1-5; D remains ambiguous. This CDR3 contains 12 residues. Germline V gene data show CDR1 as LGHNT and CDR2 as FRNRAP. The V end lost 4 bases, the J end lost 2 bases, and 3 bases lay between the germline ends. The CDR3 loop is CASGSGNQPQHF. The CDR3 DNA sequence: TGTGCTAGTGGTTCGGGCAATCAGCCCCAGCATTTT.

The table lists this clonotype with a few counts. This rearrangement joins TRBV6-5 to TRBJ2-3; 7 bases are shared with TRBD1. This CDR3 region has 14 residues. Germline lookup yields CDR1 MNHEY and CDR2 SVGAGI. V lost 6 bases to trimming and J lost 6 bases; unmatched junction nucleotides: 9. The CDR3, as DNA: TGTGCCAGCAGGTCACAGGGGTTTTCGGATACGCAGTATTTT. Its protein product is CASRSQGFSDTQYF.

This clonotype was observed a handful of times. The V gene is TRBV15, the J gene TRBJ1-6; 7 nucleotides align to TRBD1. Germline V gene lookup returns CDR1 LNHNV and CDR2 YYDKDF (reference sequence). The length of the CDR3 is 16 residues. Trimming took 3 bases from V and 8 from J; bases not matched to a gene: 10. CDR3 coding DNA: TGTGCCACCAGCAGCCAGAACAGGGGTTGGGATTCACCCCTCCACTTT. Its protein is CATSSQNRGWDSPLHF.

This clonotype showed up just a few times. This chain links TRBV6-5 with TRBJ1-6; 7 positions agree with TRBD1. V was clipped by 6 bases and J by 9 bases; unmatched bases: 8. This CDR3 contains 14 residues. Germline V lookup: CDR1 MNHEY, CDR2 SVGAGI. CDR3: CASRATGESSPLHF. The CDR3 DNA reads TGTGCCAGCAGAGCAACAGGGGAGAGTTCACCCCTCCACTTT.

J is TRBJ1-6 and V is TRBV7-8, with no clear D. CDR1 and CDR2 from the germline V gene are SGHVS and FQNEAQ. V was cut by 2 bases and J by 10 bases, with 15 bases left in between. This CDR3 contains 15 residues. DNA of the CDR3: TGTGCCAGCAGCTTAATGTGGGGTCAGTTGTCACCCCTCCACTTT. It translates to CASSLMWGQLSPLHF.

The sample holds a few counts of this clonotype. This chain's CDR3 is CASSQDHVRGQPQHF. The CDR3 nucleotides are TGTGCCAGCAGCCAAGATCACGTGCGGGGCCAGCCCCAGCATTTT. V usage is TRBV3-1 and J usage is TRBJ1-5; the D gene is possibly TRBD1 (5 bases). Germline CDR1 LGHDT, CDR2 YNNKEL (reference sequence). The CDR3 contains 15 residues. V was cut by 0 bases and J by 7 bases, with 13 bases left in between.

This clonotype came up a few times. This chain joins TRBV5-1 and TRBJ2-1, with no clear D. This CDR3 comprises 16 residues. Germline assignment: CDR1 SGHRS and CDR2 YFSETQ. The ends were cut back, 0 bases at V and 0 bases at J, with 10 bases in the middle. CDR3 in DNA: TGCGCCAGCAGCTTGGCCGACTTGAGCTCCTACAATGAGCAGTTCTTC. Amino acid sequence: CASSLADLSSYNEQFF.

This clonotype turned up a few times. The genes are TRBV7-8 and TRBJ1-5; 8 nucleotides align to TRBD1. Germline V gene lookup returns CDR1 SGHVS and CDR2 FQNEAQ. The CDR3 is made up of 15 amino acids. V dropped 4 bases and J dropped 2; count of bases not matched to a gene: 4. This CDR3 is CASSSSDRGNQPQHF. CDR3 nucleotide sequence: TGTGCCAGCAGCTCCTCGGACAGGGGCAATCAGCCCCAGCATTTT.

Written as DNA, the CDR3 is TGTGCCAGCAGTGAAGACATACTCAGCACAGATACGCAGTATTTT. It is translated as CASSEDILSTDTQYF. The genes are TRBV25-1 and TRBJ2-3; D remains ambiguous. The germline CDR1 and CDR2 sequences are MGHDK and SYGVNS. This CDR3 is 15 amino acids long. Trimming removed 2 bases at V and 0 bases at J, with 9 bases between.

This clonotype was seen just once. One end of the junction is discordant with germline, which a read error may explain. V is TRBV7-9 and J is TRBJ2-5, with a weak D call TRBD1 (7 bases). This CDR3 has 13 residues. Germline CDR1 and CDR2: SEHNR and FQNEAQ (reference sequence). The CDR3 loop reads CVSSTPGGETQYF. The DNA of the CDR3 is TGTGTCAGCAGCACACCAGGGGGGGAGACCCAGTACTTC.

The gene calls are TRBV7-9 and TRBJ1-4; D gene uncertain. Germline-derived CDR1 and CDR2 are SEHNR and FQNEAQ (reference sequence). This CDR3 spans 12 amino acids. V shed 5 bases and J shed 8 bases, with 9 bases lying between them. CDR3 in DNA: TGTGCCAGCAGCGATCACTCAGAAAAACTGTTTTTT. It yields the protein CASSDHSEKLFF.

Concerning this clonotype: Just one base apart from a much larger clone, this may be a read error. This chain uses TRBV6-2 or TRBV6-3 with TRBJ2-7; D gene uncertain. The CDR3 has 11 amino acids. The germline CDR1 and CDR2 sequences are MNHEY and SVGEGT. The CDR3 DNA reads TGTGCCAGCAGTTACTCCCACGAGCAGTACTTC. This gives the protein CASSYSHEQYF.

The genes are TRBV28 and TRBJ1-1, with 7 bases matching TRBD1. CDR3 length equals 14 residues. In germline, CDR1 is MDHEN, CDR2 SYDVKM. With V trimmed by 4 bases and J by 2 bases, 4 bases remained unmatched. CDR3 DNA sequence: TGTGCCAGCAGTTACAGGGGCGAAAACACTGAAGCTTTCTTT. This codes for CASSYRGENTEAFF.

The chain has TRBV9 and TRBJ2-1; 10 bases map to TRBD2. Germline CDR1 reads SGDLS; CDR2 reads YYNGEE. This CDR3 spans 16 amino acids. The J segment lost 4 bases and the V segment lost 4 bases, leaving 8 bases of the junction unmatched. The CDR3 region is CASSRISGGLYNEQFF. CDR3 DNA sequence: TGTGCCAGCAGCAGAATTAGCGGGGGGCTTTACAATGAGCAGTTCTTC.

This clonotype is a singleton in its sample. CDR3 coding DNA: TGCAGCGTTGACGGGGTTGCTGGAAACACCATATATTTT. Translated, it gives CSVDGVAGNTIYF. V is TRBV29-1 and J is TRBJ1-3; D gene unclear. The V end lost 3 bases, the J end lost 2 bases, and 8 bases lay between the germline ends. The CDR3 has 13 residues. CDR1 and CDR2 from the germline V gene are SQVTM and ANQGSEA. Based on the CDR3 plus reference TRBV29-1 and TRBJ1-3, the full variable domain is SAVISQKPSRDICQRGTSLTIQCQVDSQVTMMFWYRQQPGQSLTLIATANQGSEATYESGFVIDKFPISRPNLTFSTLTVSNMSPEDSSIYLCSVDGVAGNTIYFGEGSWLTVV.

In DNA, the CDR3 is TGTGCCAGCAGTTACTCGGCACTTACATCGGGGCAGGGGGCCGACTATGGCTACACCTTC. Translating gives CASSYSALTSGQGADYGYTF. This chain uses TRBV6-5 with TRBJ1-2; 8 bases map to TRBD1. Germline lookup yields CDR1 MNHEY and CDR2 SVGAGI. The CDR3 extends over 20 amino acids. V shed 0 bases and J 3 bases; nucleotides not matched to a gene: 18.